The source of this T cell receptor (beta chain) is a study of response to subunit inactivated influenza vaccine (dated by TCRdb to the late 2010s). Regarding the research as a whole: To follow how T cells responded to a trivalent subunit inactivated influenza vaccine, the researchers relied on deep quantitative profiling of the T cell receptor repertoire.

The study at large found these results: The authors suggested that each seasonal influenza vaccination may recruit only a limited number of new T cells.

The germline V gene provides CDR1 KGHSY and CDR2 FQNENV. Relative to germline, V is missing 6 bases and J is missing 7 bases, with 5 bases of the junction outside any gene match. Including cysteine and phenylalanine, the CDR3 has 15 amino acids. The sequence is cut down to CDR3 DNA, 45 bases in frame from base 1. This clonotype occurred a few times. What antigen it recognizes has not been identified. Base-call qualities are not available, and no considerably larger clone is one nucleotide away. Receptor libraries were prepared by RT-PCR. Reads for this sample came from an Illumina HiSeq 2500. The public reads were run again by TCRdb, first through fastp at Q25 and then through MiXCR, and only productive beta chains were kept. Each record represents a unique CDR3 protein, reported with the most common genes and DNA among its rows. The sample data list around 200,000 distinct CDR3 sequences, and approximately 15% of these were observed just once. In total, the top ten clones hold approximately 24% of the sample.

This clonotype was sampled from a man aged 50 to 59 who received an inactivated influenza vaccine. Donor details come from another sample of the same person, matched by shared clones. The chain is made from TRBV16 and TRBJ2-1; 14 central bases correspond to TRBD2. The sample here was CD8+ T cells sorted from PBMCs, taken roughly 5 days after vaccination. The CDR3: CASSPTSGGANEQFF. The DNA sequence follows: TGTGCCAGCAGTCCGACTAGCGGGGGGGCAAATGAGCAGTTCTTC.